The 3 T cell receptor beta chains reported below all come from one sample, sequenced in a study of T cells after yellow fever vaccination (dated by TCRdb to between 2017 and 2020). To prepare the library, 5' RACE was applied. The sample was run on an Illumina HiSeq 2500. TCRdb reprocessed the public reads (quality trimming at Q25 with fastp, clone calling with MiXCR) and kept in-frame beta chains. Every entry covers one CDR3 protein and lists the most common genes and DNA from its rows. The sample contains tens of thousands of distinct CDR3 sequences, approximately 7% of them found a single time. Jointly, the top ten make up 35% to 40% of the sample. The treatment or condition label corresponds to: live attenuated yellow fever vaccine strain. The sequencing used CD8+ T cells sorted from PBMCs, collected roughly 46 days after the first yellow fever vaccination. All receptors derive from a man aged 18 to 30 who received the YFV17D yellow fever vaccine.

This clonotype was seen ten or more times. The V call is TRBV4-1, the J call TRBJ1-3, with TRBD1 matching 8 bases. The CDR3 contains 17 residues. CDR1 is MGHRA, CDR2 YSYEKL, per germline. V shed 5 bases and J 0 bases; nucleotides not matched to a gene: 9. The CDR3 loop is CASSLRTGTLSGNTIYF. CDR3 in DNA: TGCGCCAGCAGCTTGCGGACAGGGACCCTCTCTGGAAACACCATATATTTT.

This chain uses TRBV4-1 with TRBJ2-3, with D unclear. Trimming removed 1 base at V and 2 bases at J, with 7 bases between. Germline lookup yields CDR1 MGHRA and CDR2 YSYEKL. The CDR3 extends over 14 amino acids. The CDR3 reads CASSQVSDTDTQYF. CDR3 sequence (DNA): TGCGCCAGCAGCCAAGTTTCCGACACAGATACGCAGTATTTT.

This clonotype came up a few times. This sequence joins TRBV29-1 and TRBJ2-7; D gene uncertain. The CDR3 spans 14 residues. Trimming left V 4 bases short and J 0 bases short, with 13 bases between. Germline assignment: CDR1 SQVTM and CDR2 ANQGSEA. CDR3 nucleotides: TGCAGCGTTGTCGCGTCAGTGGGCTCCTACGAGCAGTACTTC. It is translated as CSVVASVGSYEQYF.